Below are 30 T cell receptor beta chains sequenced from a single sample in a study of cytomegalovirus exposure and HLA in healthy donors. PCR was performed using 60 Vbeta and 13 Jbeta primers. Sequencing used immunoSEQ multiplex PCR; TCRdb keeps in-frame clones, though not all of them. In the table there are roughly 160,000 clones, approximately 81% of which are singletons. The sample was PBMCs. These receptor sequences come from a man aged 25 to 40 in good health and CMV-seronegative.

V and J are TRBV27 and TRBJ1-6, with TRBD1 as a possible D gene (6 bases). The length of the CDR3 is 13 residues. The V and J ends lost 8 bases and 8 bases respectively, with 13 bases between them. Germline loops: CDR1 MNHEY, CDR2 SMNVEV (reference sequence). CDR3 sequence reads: CASSGGGDSPLHF. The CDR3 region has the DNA TGTGCCAGCTCTGGAGGGGGGGATTCACCCCTCCACTTT.

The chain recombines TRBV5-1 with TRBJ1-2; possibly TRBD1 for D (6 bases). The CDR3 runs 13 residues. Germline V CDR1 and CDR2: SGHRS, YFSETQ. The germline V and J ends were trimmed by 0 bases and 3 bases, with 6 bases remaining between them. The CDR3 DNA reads TGCGCCAGCAGCTTGGGGACAGACTATGGCTACACCTTC. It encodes CASSLGTDYGYTF.

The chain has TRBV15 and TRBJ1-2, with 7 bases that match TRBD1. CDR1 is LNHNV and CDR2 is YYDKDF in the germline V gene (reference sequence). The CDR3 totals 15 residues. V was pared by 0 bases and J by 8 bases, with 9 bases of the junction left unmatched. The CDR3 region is CATSRDRRRGHGYTF. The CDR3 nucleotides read TGTGCCACCAGCAGAGATAGGAGAAGGGGGCACGGCTACACCTTC. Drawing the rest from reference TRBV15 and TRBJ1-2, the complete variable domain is DAMVIQNPRYQVTQFGKPVTLSCSQTLNHNVMYWYQQKSSQAPKLLFHYYDKDFNNEADTPDNFQSRRPNTSFCFLDIRSPGLGDTAMYLCATSRDRRRGHGYTFGSGTRLTVV.

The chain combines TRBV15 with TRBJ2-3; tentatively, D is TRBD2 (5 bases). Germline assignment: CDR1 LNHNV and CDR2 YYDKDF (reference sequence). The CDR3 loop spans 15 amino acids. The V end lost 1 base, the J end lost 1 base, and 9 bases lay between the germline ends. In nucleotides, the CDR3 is TGTGCCACCAGCAGAGTTCCGGAGGGCACAGATACGCAGTATTTT. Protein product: CATSRVPEGTDTQYF. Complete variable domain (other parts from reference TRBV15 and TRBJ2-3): DAMVIQNPRYQVTQFGKPVTLSCSQTLNHNVMYWYQQKSSQAPKLLFHYYDKDFNNEADTPDNFQSRRPNTSFCFLDIRSPGLGDTAMYLCATSRVPEGTDTQYFGPGTRLTVL.

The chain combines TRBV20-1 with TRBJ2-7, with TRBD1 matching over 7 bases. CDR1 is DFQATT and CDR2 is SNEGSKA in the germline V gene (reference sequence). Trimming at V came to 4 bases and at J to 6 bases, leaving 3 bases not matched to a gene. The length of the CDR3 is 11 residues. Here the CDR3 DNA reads TGCAGTGCTAAACAGGGGAGCGAGCAGTACTTC. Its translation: CSAKQGSEQYF.

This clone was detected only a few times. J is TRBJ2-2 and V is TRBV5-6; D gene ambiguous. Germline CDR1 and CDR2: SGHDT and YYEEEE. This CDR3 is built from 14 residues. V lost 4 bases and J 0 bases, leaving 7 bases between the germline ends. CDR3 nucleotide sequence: TGTGCCAGCAGCCCTTCTCCGAACACCGGGGAGCTGTTTTTT. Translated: CASSPSPNTGELFF.

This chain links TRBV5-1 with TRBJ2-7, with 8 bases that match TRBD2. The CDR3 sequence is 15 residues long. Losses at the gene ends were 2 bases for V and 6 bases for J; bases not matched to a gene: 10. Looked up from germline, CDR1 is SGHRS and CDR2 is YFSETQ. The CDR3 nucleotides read TGCGCCAGCAGCTTCGATCCGGGAGGGCCAGTCGAGCAGTACTTC. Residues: CASSFDPGGPVEQYF.

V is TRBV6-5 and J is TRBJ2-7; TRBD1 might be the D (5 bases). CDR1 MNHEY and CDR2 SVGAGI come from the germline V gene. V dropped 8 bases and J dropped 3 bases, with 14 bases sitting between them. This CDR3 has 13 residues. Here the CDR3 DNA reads TGTGCCAGCCGAAGGGGTTCGAACTACGAGCAGTACTTC. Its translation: CASRRGSNYEQYF.

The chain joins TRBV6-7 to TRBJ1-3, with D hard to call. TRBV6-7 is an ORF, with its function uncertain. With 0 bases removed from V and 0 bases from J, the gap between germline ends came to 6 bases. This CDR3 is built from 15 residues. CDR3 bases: TGTGCCAGCAGTTACTCGGCCAACTCTGGAAACACCATATATTTT. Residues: CASSYSANSGNTIYF.

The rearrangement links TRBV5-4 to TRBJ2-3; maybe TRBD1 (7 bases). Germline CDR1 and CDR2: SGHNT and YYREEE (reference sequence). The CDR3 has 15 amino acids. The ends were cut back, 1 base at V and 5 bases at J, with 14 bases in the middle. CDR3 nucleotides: TGTGCCAGCAGCTTGTTCTCCCAGGGGGGAGATACGCAGTATTTT. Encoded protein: CASSLFSQGGDTQYF.

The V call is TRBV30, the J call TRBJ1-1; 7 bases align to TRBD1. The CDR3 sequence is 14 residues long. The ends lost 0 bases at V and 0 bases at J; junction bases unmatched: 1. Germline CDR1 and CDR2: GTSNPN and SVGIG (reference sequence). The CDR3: CAWSVGQLNTEAFF. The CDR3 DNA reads TGTGCCTGGAGTGTGGGACAGTTGAACACTGAAGCTTTCTTT.

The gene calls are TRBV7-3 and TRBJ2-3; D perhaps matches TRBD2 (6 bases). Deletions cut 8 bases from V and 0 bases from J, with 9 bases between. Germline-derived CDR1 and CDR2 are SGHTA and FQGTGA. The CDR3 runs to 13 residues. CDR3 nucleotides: TGTGCCAGCCGCGCGGGAAGCACAGATACGCAGTATTTT. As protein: CASRAGSTDTQYF.

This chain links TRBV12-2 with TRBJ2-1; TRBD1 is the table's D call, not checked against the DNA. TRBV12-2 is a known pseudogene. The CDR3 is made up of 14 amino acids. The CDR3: CARPDQGAGNEQFF. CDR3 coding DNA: TGTGCAAGGCCGGATCAGGGGGCAGGCAATGAGCAGTTCTTC.

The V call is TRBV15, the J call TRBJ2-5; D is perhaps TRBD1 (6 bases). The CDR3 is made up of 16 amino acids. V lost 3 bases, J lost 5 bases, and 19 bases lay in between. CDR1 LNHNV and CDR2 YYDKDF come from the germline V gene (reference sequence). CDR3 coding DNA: TGTGCCACCAGCAGGGGTAGACAGGCCCCTATTGAGACCCAGTACTTC. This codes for CATSRGRQAPIETQYF.

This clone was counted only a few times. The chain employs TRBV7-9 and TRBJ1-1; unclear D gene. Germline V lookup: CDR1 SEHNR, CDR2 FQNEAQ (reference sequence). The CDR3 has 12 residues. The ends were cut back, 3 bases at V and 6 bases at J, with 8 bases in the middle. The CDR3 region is CASSFSGAEAFF. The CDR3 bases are TGTGCCAGCAGCTTCAGCGGAGCTGAAGCTTTCTTT.

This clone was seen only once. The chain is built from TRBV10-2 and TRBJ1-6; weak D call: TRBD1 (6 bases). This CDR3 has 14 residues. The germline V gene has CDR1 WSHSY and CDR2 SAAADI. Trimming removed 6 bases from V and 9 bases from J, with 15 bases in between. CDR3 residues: CASRQGEEISPLHF. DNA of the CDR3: TGCGCCAGCAGACAGGGCGAGGAGATTTCACCCCTCCACTTT.

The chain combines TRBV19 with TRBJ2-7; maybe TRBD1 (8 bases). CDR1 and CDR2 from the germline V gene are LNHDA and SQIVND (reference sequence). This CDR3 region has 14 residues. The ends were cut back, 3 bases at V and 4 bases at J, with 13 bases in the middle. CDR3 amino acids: CASSMQQGGYEQYF. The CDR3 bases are TGTGCCAGTAGTATGCAACAGGGGGGGTACGAGCAGTACTTC.

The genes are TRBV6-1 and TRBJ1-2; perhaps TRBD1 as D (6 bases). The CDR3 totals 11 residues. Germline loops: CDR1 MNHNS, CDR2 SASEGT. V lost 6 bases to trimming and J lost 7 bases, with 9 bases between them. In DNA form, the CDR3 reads TGTGCCAGCAGCCCAGGGGCTGGCTACACCTTC. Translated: CASSPGAGYTF.

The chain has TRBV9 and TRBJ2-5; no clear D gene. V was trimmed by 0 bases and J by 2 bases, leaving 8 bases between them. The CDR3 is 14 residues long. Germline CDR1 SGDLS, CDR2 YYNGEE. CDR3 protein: CASSVGLTQETQYF. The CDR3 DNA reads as TGTGCCAGCAGCGTAGGACTGACGCAAGAGACCCAGTACTTC.

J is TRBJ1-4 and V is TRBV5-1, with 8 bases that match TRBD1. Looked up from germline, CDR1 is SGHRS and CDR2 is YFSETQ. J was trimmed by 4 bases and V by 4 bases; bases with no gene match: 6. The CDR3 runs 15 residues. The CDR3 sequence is CASSPRTGINEKLFF. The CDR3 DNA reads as TGCGCCAGCAGCCCGAGGACAGGGATTAATGAAAAACTGTTTTTT. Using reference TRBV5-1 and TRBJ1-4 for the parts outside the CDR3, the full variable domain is KAGVTQTPRYLIKTRGQQVTLSCSPISGHRSVSWYQQTPGQGLQFLFEYFSETQRNKGNFPGRFSGRQFSNSRSEMNVSTLELGDSALYLCASSPRTGINEKLFFGSGTQLSVL.

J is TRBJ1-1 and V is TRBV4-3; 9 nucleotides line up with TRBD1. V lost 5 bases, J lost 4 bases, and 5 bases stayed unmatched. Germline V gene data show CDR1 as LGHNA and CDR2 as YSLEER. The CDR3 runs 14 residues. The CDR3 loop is CASSEHRGPTEAFF. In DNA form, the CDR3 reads TGCGCCAGCAGCGAACACAGGGGGCCCACTGAAGCTTTCTTT.

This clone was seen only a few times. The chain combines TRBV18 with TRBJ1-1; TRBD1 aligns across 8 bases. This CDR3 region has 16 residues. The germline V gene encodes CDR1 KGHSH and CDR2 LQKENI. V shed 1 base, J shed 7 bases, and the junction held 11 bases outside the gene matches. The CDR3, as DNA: TGTGCCAGCTCACCACGGGACAGGATAGACGGGAATGAAGCTTTCTTT. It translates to CASSPRDRIDGNEAFF.

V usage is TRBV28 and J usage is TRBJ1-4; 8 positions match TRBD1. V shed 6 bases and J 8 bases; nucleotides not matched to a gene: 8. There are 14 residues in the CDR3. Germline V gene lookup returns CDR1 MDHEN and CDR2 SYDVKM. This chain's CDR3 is CASRDRTGREKLFF. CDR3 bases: TGTGCCAGCAGGGACCGGACAGGGAGGGAAAAACTGTTTTTT.

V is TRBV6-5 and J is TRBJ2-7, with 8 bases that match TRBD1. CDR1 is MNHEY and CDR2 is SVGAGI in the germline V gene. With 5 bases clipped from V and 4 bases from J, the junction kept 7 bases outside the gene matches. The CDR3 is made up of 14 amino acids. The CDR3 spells CASSVTGGKYEQYF. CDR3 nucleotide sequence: TGTGCCAGCAGTGTTACAGGGGGGAAATACGAGCAGTACTTC.

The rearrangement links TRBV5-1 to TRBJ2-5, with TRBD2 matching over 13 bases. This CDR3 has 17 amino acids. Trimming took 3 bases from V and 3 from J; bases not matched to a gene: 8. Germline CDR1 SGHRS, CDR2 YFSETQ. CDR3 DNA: TGCGCCAGCAGCTCCCGGACTAGCGGGAGTGGAGAAGAGACCCAGTACTTC. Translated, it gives CASSSRTSGSGEETQYF.

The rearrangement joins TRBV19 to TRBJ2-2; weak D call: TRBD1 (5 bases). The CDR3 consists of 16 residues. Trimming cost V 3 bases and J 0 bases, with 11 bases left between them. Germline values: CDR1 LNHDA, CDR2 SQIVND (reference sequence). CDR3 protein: CASSIVGAANTGELFF. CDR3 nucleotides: TGTGCCAGTAGTATCGTAGGGGCCGCGAACACCGGGGAGCTGTTTTTT.

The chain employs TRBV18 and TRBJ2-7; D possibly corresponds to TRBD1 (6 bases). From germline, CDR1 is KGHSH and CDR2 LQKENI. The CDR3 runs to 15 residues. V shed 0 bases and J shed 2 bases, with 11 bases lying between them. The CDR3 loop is CASSPPDSTTYEQYF. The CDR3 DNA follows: TGTGCCAGCTCACCACCGGACAGCACAACCTACGAGCAGTACTTC.

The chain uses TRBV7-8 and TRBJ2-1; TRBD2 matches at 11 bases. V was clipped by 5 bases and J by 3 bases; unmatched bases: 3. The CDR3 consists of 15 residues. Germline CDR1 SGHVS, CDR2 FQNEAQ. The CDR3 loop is CASSDTSGSYNEQFF. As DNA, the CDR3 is TGTGCCAGCAGCGATACTAGCGGGAGCTACAATGAGCAGTTCTTC.

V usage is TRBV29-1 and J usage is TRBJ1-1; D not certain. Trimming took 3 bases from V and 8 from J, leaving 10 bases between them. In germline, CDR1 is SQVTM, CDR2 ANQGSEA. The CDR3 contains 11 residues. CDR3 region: CSVEAVTEAFF. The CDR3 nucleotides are TGCAGCGTTGAGGCGGTTACCGAAGCTTTCTTT.

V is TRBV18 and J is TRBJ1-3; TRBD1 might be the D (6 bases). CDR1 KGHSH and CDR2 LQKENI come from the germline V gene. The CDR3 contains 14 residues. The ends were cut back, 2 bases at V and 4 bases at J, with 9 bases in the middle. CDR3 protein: CASSPTGYGNTIYF. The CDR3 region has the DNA TGTGCCAGCTCACCAACAGGGTACGGAAACACCATATATTTT.